Included here is one T cell receptor (beta chain) sequence, with context. The sample belongs to a study of T cell changes during pregnancy in multiple sclerosis. Germline trimming cut 10 bases from V and 5 bases from J; bases unmatched to any gene: 7. There are 13 residues in the CDR3. Germline assignment: CDR1 LNHDA and CDR2 SQIVND (reference sequence). Libraries were prepared by immunoSEQ multiplex PCR; TCRdb keeps only in-frame clonotypes and omits some of them. The sample has roughly 20,000 clones; around 93% are singletons. The chain is built from TRBV19 and TRBJ1-2; 10 positions agree with TRBD1. This TCR was recovered from a female donor with multiple sclerosis, enrolled in a pregnancy study. The specimen comprised CD4+ T cells from peripheral blood mononuclear cells, sampled in the third trimester of pregnancy. The CDR3 DNA sequence: TGTGCCACCACCGGGACAGGGGTGTATGGCTACACCTTC. The encoded protein is CATTGTGVYGYTF. The complete variable domain, with remaining parts taken from reference TRBV19 and TRBJ1-2, reads DGGITQSPKYLFRKEGQNVTLSCEQNLNHDAMYWYRQDPGQGLRLIYYSQIVNDFQKGDIAEGYSVSREKKESFPLTVTSAQKNPTAFYLCATTGTGVYGYTFGSGTRLTVV.